The clone carrying this TCR beta chain occurred many times. Its antigen is unidentified. These data belong to a study of T cells in Graves' hyperthyroidism and ophthalmopathy. Ophthalmopathy patients showed a Clinical Activity Score of at least 3, NOSPECS grade of at least 4 and duration under 3 months. Each diagnosis was grounded in clinical symptoms, serum thyroxine and TRAb, thyroid ultrasound, and orbital computed tomography. The authors took PBMCs from 7.5 to 10 ml fresh peripheral blood. Study outcomes and limitations: Most thyroid clonotypes expanded above 0.001 appeared in blood too.

There were TCR beta CDR3 regions amplified from RNA transcripts. The primer set for the first-round RT-PCR of the TCR CDR3 was HTBI. TCRdb ran MiXCR on the multiplex PCR reads and lists one entry per CDR3 protein. The sample includes 530,000 or so distinct CDR3 sequences, around a quarter of them seen just once. Sequenced sample: blood. The sequence derives from a woman aged 30 to 39 with Graves' ophthalmopathy.

This chain's CDR3 is CASSPRDGRGQYF. Here the CDR3 DNA reads TGTGCCAGCTCACCCCGGGATGGGCGTGGGCAGTACTTC. V and J are TRBV18 and TRBJ2-7; D is perhaps TRBD2 (5 bases). The CDR3 is made up of 13 amino acids. Between the trimmed V and J ends, which lost 3 bases and 9 bases, there was a span of 15 bases. Germline values: CDR1 KGHSH, CDR2 LQKENI.